This entry concerns a single TCR beta chain. The specificity of this receptor is unknown. Qualities for individual bases were not recorded, and no much larger clone is one base off. Using the deep immunoSEQ assay, multiplex PCR amplified TCR CDR3 regions from genomic DNA. Extracted genomic DNA from each cell subset was spread evenly across all wells of several immunoSEQ 96-well plates, with each plate serving as a replicate. Each replicate PCR for sorted subsets received 200 ng genomic DNA, equal to about 30,000 T cell genomes. Purified libraries were measured with a Qubit 3.0 fluorometer, size-checked on a Bioanalyzer 2100, and measured again with the KAPA Library Quantification kit. Each immunoSEQ 96-well plate was sequenced on its own single-read 150-cycle Illumina NextSeq 550 flow cell. The source study handled its data this way. The immunoSEQ output contained only junctional sequences without quality scores, so filtering could not match that applied to full-length reads. To assign V/J genes and CDR3, sequences were annotated against IMGT germline references using PyIR, a Python wrapper for IgBLAST v1.9. Reads were removed for weak V/J assignments (E-value above 1e-6), missing CDR3, stop codons, out-of-frame junctions, or ambiguous translated residues. V3J clonotypes were defined by identical inferred V gene, J gene, and CDR3 amino acid sequence. Percentage overlap between repertoires was calculated by dividing the number of shared unique clonotypes by the size of the smaller repertoire. Richness of each repertoire was evaluated using RTK rarefaction, the Chao1 estimator, and Recon v2.1 estimates of unobserved clonotypes. For all TCRbeta clonotypes obtained by the gDNA method from a few donors, generation probabilities were computed with OLGA. Here the immuneACCESS table is served through TCRdb, limited to in-frame sequences with V and J called. Missing clones are a known gap in these copies; in checked studies unresolved V genes cover under half, and the rest lacks a known reason. The DNA gave D and trimming, while V, J and clone size come from that table. The sample table contains about 2.2 million clones; only one count was recorded for about 94% of them. The ten largest clones add up to 1.5% to 2% of the sample.

The sample comes from a study of shared clonotypes between healthy human individuals (TCRdb year 2020). For context, the study as a whole: The cohort comprised a couple of women and a few men aged 18 to 49 years. For each donor, three plates each were used for CD4 naive and CD4 memory, two plates were used for CD8 naive, and one plate was used for CD8 memory. To estimate repertoire size and how much clonotype sharing occurs between individuals, the study deeply sequenced the blood TCR repertoires of five healthy adults. To increase sequencing depth and limit assay-specific biases, TCR repertoire library preparation and sequencing were carried out by different laboratories using diverse techniques. Each donor's leukapheresis produced roughly between roughly 0.85 and 9.5 billion PBMCs. What the authors observed across the whole study: Sampling was limited to blood, and TCR repertoires in tissue likely differ from TCR repertoires in blood. Even with the large sequencing depth, rarefaction of the sorted-subset datasets indicated that sequencing was incomplete. The small number of donors limited the genetic and exposure-history diversity represented. Naive subsets generally had larger estimated clonotype richness than memory subsets. Clonotypes shared by all four sorted-subset donors showed higher generation probabilities than non-shared clonotypes. Pairwise subsampling led to the expectation that sequencing depth would affect the degree of clonotype sharing among donors. About 4.5% of naive CD4, 3.5% of naive CD8, about 2.5% of memory CD4, and around 0.42% of memory CD8 clonotypes were shared across several donors.

CD8 naive samples were CD45RO-negative cells positively selected for CCR7, giving a CD45RA+CCR7+ population that excluded TemRA cells. The donors were healthy, HIV-negative adults who had no recently reported acute infections or vaccinations. Every donor was a Caucasian adult living in Nashville, Tennessee, USA. Blood was obtained by leukapheresis, after which PBMCs were separated by Ficoll-Histopaque density gradient centrifugation and cryopreserved in liquid nitrogen vapor phase. Analytical flow cytometry was used to check the purity and quantity of every magnetically sorted T cell population. Genomic DNA was isolated from every sorted fraction and measured by UV absorbance on a Nanodrop 2000c. The trim is 6 bases for V and 6 bases for J, with a gap of 17 bases between the germline ends. From the germline V gene (reference sequence), CDR1 is MNHEY and CDR2 is SMNVEV. The CDR3 runs 14 amino acids, cysteine and phenylalanine included. Just the 42-base CDR3 DNA is kept, in frame starting at base 1.

The sequencing sample was made of naive CD8+ T cells from PBMCs. Reading the label with the study, this specimen's cell subset or site is: CD45RA+CCR7+. The origin of this receptor is a man younger than 35 in good health. Some clones in this sample may be carry-over from other donors' samples. Recombination connected TRBV27 to TRBJ1-1; possibly the D gene is TRBD1, per 5 matching bases. CDR3 region: CASSPLGGYAEAFF. The DNA reads as follows: TGTGCCAGCAGCCCCCTGGGGGGATACGCTGAAGCTTTCTTT.